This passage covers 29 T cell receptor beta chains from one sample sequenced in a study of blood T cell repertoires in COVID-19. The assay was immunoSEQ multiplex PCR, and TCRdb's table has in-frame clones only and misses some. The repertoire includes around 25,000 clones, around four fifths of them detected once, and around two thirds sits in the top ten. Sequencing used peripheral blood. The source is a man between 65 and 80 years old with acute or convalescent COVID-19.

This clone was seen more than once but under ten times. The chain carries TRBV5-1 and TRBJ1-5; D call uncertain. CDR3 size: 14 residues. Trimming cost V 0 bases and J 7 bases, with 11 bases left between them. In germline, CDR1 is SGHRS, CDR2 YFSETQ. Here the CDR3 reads CASSLEVRGQPQHF. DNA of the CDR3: TGCGCCAGCAGCTTGGAGGTCAGAGGACAGCCCCAGCATTTT.

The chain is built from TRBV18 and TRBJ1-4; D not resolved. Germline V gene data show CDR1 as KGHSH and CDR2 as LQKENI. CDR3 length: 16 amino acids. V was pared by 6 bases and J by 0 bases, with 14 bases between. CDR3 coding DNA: TGTGCCAGCTCCCACGATTGGCGGACAACTAATGAAAAACTGTTTTTT. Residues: CASSHDWRTTNEKLFF.

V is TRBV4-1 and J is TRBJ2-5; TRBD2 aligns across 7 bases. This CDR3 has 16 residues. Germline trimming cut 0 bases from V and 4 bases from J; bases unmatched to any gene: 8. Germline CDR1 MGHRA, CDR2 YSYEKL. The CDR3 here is CASSQDPWRERETQYF. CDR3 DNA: TGCGCCAGCAGCCAAGATCCTTGGCGGGAGCGAGAGACCCAGTACTTC.

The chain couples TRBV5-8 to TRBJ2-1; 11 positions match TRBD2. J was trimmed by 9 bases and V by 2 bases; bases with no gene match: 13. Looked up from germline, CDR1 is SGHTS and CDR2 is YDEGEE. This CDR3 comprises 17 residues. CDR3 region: CASSFDSGLADISEQFF. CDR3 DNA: TGTGCCAGCAGCTTCGATTCGGGACTAGCGGATATCTCTGAGCAGTTCTTC.

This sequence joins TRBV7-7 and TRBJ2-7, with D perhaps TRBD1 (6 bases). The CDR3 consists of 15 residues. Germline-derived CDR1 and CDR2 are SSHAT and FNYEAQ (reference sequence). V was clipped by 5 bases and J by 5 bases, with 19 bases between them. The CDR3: CASSPQTGLGHEQYF. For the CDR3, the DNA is TGTGCCAGCAGCCCACAGACAGGTCTTGGCCACGAGCAGTACTTC.

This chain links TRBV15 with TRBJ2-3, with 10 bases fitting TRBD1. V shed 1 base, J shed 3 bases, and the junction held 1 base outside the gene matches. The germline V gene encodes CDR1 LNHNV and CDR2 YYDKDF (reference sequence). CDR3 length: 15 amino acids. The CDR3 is CATSRGDRGTDTQYF. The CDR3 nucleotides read TGTGCCACCAGCAGAGGGGACAGGGGAACAGATACGCAGTATTTT. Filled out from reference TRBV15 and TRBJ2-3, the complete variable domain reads DAMVIQNPRYQVTQFGKPVTLSCSQTLNHNVMYWYQQKSSQAPKLLFHYYDKDFNNEADTPDNFQSRRPNTSFCFLDIRSPGLGDTAMYLCATSRGDRGTDTQYFGPGTRLTVL.

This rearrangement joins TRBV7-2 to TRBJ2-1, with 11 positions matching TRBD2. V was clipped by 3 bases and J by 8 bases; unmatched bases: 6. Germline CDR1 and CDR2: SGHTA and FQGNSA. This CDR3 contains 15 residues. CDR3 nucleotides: TGTGCCAGCAGCTTTAGCGGGGGGGCCCGGGATGAGCAGTTCTTC. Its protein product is CASSFSGGARDEQFF.

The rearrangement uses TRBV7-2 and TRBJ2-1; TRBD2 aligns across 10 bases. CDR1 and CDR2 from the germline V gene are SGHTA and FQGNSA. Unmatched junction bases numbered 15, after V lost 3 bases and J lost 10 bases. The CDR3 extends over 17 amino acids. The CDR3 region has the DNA TGTGCCAGCAGCTTCTTGGCTAGCGGGGGACTTTCAGGGGAGCAGTTCTTC. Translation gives CASSFLASGGLSGEQFF. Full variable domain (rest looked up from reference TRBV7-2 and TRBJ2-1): GAGVSQSPSNKVTEKGKDVELRCDPISGHTALYWYRQSLGQGLEFLIYFQGNSAPDKSGLPSDRFSAERTGGSVSTLTIQRTQQEDSAVYLCASSFLASGGLSGEQFFGPGTRLTVL.

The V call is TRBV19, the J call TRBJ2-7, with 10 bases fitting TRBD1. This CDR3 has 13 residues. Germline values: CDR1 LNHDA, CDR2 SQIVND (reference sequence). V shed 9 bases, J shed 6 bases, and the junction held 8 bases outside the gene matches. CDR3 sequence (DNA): TGTGCCAGCGCCGGGACAGGGGTCAGCGAGCAGTACTTC. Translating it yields CASAGTGVSEQYF.

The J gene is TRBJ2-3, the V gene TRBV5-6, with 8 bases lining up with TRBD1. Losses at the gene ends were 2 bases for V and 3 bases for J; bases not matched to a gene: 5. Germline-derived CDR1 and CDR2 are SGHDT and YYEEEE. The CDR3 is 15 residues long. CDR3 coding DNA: TGTGCCAGCAGCTTCCGGGACAGGAGAACAGATACGCAGTATTTT. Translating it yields CASSFRDRRTDTQYF.

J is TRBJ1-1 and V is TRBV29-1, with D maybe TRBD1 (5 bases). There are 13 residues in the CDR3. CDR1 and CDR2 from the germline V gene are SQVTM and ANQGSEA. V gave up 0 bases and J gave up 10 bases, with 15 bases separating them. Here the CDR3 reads CSVEEGQGLGAFF. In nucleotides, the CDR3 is TGCAGCGTTGAAGAAGGCCAGGGATTGGGAGCTTTCTTT.

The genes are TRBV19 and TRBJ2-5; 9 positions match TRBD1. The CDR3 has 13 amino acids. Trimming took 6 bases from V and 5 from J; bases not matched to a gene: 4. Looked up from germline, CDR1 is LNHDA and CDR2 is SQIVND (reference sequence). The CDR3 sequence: CASRGTGRETQYF. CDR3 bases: TGTGCCAGTAGGGGGACAGGGCGGGAGACCCAGTACTTC.

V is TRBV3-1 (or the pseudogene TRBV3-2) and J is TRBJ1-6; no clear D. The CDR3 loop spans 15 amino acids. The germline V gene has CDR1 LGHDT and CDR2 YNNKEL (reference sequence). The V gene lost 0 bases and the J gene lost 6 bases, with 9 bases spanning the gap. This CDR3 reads CASSQESRGNSPLHF. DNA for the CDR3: TGTGCCAGCAGCCAAGAATCCAGAGGTAATTCACCCCTCCACTTT.

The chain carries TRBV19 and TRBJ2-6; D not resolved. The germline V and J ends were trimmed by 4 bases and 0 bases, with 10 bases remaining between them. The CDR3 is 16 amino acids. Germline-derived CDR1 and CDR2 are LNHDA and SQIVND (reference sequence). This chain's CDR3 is CASSTAGYSGANVLTF. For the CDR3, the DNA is TGTGCCAGTAGTACGGCAGGTTACTCTGGGGCCAACGTCCTGACTTTC.

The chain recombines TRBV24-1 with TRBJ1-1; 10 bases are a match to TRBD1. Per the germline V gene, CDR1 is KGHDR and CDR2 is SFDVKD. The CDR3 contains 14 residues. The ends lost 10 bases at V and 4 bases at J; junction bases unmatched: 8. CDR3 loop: CATQDRGGGTEAFF. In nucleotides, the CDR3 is TGTGCCACTCAGGACAGGGGGGGAGGCACTGAAGCTTTCTTT.

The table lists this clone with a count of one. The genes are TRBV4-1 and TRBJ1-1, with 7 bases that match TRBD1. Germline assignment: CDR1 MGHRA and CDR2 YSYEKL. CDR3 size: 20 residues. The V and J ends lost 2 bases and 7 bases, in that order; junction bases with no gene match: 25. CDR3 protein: CASSQSREDRVWSGQGEAFF. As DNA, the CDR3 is TGCGCCAGCAGCCAATCAAGGGAAGACAGGGTATGGTCAGGTCAGGGTGAAGCTTTCTTT.

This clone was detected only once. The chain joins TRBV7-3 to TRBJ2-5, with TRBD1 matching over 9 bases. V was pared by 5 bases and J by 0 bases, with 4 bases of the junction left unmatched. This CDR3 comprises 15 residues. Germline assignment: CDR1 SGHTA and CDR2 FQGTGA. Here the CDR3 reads CASSPDRGYQETQYF. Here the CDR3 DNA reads TGTGCCAGCAGCCCCGACAGGGGGTACCAAGAGACCCAGTACTTC.

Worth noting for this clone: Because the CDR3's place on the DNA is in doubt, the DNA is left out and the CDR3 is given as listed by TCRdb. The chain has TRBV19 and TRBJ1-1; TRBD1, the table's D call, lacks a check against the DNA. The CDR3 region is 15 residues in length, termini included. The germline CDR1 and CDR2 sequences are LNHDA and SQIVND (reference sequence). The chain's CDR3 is CASTSGQGTNTEAFF.

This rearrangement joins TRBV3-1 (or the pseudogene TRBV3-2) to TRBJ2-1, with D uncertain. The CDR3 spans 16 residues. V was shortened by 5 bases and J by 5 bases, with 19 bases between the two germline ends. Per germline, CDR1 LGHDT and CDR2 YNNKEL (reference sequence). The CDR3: CASSASVFHSDNEQFF. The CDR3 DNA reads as TGTGCCAGCAGCGCGAGTGTTTTCCATTCCGACAATGAGCAGTTCTTC.

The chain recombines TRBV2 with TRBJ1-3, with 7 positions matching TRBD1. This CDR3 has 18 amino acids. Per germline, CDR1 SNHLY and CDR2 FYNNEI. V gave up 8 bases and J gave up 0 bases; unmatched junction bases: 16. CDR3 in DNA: TGTGCCAGCTCAAGGTCGGGGGACAGCTTTGTCTCTGGAAACACCATATATTTT. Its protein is CASSRSGDSFVSGNTIYF. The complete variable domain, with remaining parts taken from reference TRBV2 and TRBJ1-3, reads EPEVTQTPSHQVTQMGQEVILRCVPISNHLYFYWYRQILGQKVEFLVSFYNNEISEKSEIFDDQFSVERPDGSNFTLKIRSTKLEDSAMYFCASSRSGDSFVSGNTIYFGEGSWLTVV.

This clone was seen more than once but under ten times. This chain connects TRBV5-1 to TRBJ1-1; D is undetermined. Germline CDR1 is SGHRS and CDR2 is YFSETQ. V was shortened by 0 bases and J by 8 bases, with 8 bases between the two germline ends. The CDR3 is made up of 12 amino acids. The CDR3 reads CASSLAGREAFF. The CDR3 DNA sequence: TGCGCCAGCAGCTTGGCCGGGAGAGAAGCTTTCTTT.

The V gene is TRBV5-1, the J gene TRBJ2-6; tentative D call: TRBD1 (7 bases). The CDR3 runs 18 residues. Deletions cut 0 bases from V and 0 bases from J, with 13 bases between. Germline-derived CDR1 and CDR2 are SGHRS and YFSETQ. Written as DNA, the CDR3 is TGCGCCAGCAGCTTGGATGGAGGGGGCCTCTCTGGGGCCAACGTCCTGACTTTC. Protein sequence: CASSLDGGGLSGANVLTF.

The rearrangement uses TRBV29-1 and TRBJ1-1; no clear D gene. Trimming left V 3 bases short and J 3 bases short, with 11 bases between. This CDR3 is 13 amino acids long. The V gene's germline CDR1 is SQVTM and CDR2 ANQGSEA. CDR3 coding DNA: TGCAGCGTTGATTCGTTCACAGACACTGAAGCTTTCTTT. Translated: CSVDSFTDTEAFF.

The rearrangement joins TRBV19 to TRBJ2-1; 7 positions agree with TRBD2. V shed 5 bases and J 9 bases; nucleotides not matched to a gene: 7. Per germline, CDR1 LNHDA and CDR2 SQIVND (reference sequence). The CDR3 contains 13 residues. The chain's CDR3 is CASSPGSGGEQFF. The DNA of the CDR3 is TGTGCCAGTAGTCCAGGTTCGGGGGGTGAGCAGTTCTTC.

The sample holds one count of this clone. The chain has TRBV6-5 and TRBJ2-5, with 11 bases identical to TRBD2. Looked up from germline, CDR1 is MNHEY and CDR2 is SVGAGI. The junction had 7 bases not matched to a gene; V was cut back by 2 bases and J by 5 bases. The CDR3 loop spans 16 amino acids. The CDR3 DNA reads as TGTGCCAGCAGTTACGAACTAGCGGGAGATGGTGAGACCCAGTACTTC. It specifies CASSYELAGDGETQYF.

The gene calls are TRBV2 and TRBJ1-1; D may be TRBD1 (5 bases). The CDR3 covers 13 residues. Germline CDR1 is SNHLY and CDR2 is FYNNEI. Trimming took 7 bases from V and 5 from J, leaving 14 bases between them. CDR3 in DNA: TGTGCCAGCATTACGGACGGACAAACTGAAGCTTTCTTT. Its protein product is CASITDGQTEAFF.

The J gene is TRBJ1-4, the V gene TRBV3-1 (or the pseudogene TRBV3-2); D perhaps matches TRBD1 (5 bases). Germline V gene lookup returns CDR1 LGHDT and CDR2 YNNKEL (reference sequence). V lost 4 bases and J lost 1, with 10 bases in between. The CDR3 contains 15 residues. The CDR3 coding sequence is TGTGCCAGCAGCCGTCAGGGAGGAACTAATGAAAAACTGTTTTTT. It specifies CASSRQGGTNEKLFF.

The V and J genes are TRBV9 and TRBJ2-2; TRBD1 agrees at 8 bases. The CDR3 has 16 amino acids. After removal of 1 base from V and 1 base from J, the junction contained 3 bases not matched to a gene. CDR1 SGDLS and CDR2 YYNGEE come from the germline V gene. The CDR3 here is CASSVSTGGNTGELFF. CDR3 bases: TGTGCCAGCAGCGTATCTACAGGGGGGAACACCGGGGAGCTGTTTTTT.

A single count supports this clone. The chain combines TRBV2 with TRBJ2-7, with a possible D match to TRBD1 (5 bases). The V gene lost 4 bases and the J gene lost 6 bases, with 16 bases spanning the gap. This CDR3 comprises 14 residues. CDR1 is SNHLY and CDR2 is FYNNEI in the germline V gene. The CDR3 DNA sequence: TGTGCCAGCAGTGGGGGCGTAGGATTTGGCGAGCAGTACTTC. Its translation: CASSGGVGFGEQYF.